This T cell receptor beta chain appears in the sequencing data of a study of tumor-infiltrating lymphocytes in oesophageal squamous cell carcinoma. TCRdb recomputed calls from the PCR reads with MiXCR, one row per CDR3 protein. The sample lists over 10,000 distinct CDR3 sequences; about half were seen once. 10 amino acids form the CDR3, both terminal residues included. The sample holds a few counts of this clonotype. Because it lacks the conserved phenylalanine or tryptophan at the end, this CDR3 is likely a read error. Because the CDR3's place on the DNA is in doubt, the DNA is left out and the CDR3 is given as listed by TCRdb.

The receptor was isolated from a female donor with esophageal squamous cell carcinoma. Sequenced: blood. The chain uses TRBV12-3 or TRBV12-4 and TRBJ2-7; the listed D gene, TRBD1, was not tested against the DNA. This CDR3 reads CASSGSQGVS.